Below, 5 T cell receptor beta chains from the same sample are listed, as sequenced in a study of T-cell reconstitution after alpha-beta-depleted transplantation in children (dated by TCRdb to the mid-2010s). Library preparation was by PCR. Sequencing used an Illumina HiSeq 2500. To normalize quantification of the TCRbeta repertoire, the TCR libraries were built with molecular barcoding that relied on unique molecular identifiers. TCRdb reprocessed the public reads (quality trimming at Q25 with fastp, clone calling with MiXCR) and kept in-frame beta chains. Every distinct CDR3 protein forms one entry, paired with its most common genes and DNA. The sample table shows 210,000 or so distinct CDR3 sequences, and approximately 9% are seen once. The ten largest clones add up to around 6% of the sample. The sequencing used PBMCs from the stem cell graft donor, collected from the stem cell graft. The receptors come from a human donor who donated a stem cell graft to a child with acute lymphoblastic leukemia.

This clonotype was detected many times. The gene calls are TRBV10-3 and TRBJ2-7; TRBD1 agrees at 8 bases. CDR1 ENHRY and CDR2 SYGVKD come from the germline V gene. Unmatched junction bases numbered 13, after V lost 4 bases and J lost 5 bases. CDR3 length: 16 residues. For the CDR3, the DNA is TGTGCCATCAGTGCACCGGACAGGGATCTAACCGACGAGCAGTACTTC. It encodes CAISAPDRDLTDEQYF.

This clonotype has just a few counts. The CDR3 here is CASSVSQPYNSPLHF. In DNA, the CDR3 is TGCGCCAGCAGTGTTAGCCAACCTTATAATTCACCCCTCCACTTT. V gene TRBV5-1 combines with J gene TRBJ1-6; D is undetermined. CDR3 length: 15 residues. Trimming took 5 bases from V and 4 from J, leaving 13 bases between them. Germline V lookup: CDR1 SGHRS, CDR2 YFSETQ.

The V call is TRBV2, the J call TRBJ2-1, with 15 bases matching TRBD2. Unmatched junction bases numbered 8, after V lost 4 bases and J lost 7 bases. In germline, CDR1 is SNHLY, CDR2 FYNNEI. The CDR3 length is 17 residues. The CDR3, as DNA: TGTGCCAGCAGTGCCCTCCGGACTAGCGGGGGGGCGAATGAGCAGTTCTTC. Its protein product is CASSALRTSGGANEQFF. Variable domain in full (rest from reference TRBV2 and TRBJ2-1): EPEVTQTPSHQVTQMGQEVILRCVPISNHLYFYWYRQILGQKVEFLVSFYNNEISEKSEIFDDQFSVERPDGSNFTLKIRSTKLEDSAMYFCASSALRTSGGANEQFFGPGTRLTVL.

This clonotype came up a few times. V and J are TRBV5-1 and TRBJ1-4; 10 bases match TRBD1. Germline CDR1 reads SGHRS; CDR2 reads YFSETQ. This CDR3 has 14 residues. V was clipped by 4 bases and J by 6 bases; unmatched bases: 3. The CDR3 bases are TGCGCCAGCAGCGCTGGGACAGGGGATGAAAAACTGTTTTTT. Amino acids: CASSAGTGDEKLFF.

This clonotype has at least ten counts. V is TRBV5-6 and J is TRBJ1-5; D is perhaps TRBD1 (5 bases). V lost 0 bases to trimming and J lost 6 bases, with 13 bases between them. Germline loops: CDR1 SGHDT, CDR2 YYEEEE. The CDR3 is made up of 15 amino acids. The CDR3 protein is CASSLARGRGQPQHF. CDR3 nucleotide sequence: TGTGCCAGCAGCTTGGCGAGGGGCCGAGGTCAGCCCCAGCATTTT.